This is a list of T cell receptor beta chains from one sample in a study of cytomegalovirus exposure and HLA in healthy donors. Using immunoSEQ multiplex PCR, the repertoire was profiled, and TCRdb retains in-frame clones only, with some absent. The repertoire consists of some 56,000 clones, with about 80% occurring once and the leading ten covering over 3%. The sample consisted of PBMCs. The receptors were sampled from a woman in her forties in good health and CMV-seronegative. Each CDR3 is given with its conserved first and last residue. A D gene is named only where the DNA matches it firmly. Only some rows state a clone size, as once, few, many or a class for expanded clones.

TRBJ2-7 15 few TRBV28 NA CASSLRATVSYEQYF TGTGCCAGCAGTCTACGAGCGACAGTATCGTACGAGCAGTACTTC
TRBJ2-1 16 NA TRBV10-3 TRBD1 CAIGDPGTGNANEQFF TGTGCCATCGGAGACCCCGGGACAGGGAACGCCAATGAGCAGTTCTTC
TRBJ1-1 13 NA TRBV28 NA CASNGGAPLGAFF TGTGCCAGCAACGGGGGGGCGCCCCTTGGGGCTTTCTTT
TRBJ1-1 13 NA TRBV29-1 TRBD1 CSVEKQGPRGAFF TGCAGCGTTGAAAAACAGGGGCCAAGGGGAGCTTTCTTT
TRBJ2-3 17 NA TRBV5-6 TRBD1 CASSLIFGTADTDTQYF TGTGCCAGCAGCTTGATCTTTGGGACAGCAGACACAGATACGCAGTATTTT
TRBJ2-1 13 NA TRBV19 TRBD1 CASRPGQHNEQFF TGTGCCAGTAGGCCGGGACAGCACAATGAGCAGTTCTTC
TRBJ1-2 14 NA TRBV2 TRBD1 CASSEQGARSGYTF TGTGCCAGCAGCGAACAGGGGGCAAGGAGCGGCTACACCTTC
TRBJ1-1 15 NA TRBV7-2 TRBD1 CASSFGGTVNTEAFF TGTGCCAGCAGCTTTGGGGGGACAGTGAACACTGAAGCTTTCTTT
TRBJ2-1 17 few TRBV4-1 NA CASSQDLGGTYGDEQFF TGCGCCAGCAGCCAAGATCTCGGCGGCACCTACGGCGATGAGCAGTTCTTC
TRBJ1-1 11 few TRBV5-8 TRBD1 CASSRQGEAFF TGTGCCAGCAGCCGACAGGGAGAAGCTTTCTTT
TRBJ1-2 13 NA TRBV10-3 NA CAIRDSSNYGYTF TGTGCCATCAGGGACAGCTCTAACTATGGCTACACCTTC
TRBJ2-3 15 few TRBV7-6 TRBD2 CASSLNMASGNTQYF TGTGCCAGCAGCTTAAACATGGCTAGCGGAAATACGCAGTATTTT
TRBJ2-1 12 once TRBV27 NA CASSYTYNEQFF TGTGCCAGCAGTTACACCTACAATGAGCAGTTCTTC
TRBJ1-5 15 NA TRBV5-1 NA CASSLVSGGNQPQHF TGCGCCAGCAGCTTGGTCTCAGGAGGAAATCAGCCCCAGCATTTT
TRBJ2-7 16 NA TRBV5-1 NA CASRDGLTPSSYEQYF TGCGCCAGCAGGGATGGACTAACCCCGAGCTCCTACGAGCAGTACTTC
TRBJ2-5 13 NA TRBV11-2 NA CASSLGRQETQYF TGTGCCAGCAGCTTAGGCAGGCAAGAGACCCAGTACTTC
TRBJ2-3 14 NA TRBV18 TRBD1 CASSPGTATDTQYF TGTGCCAGCTCACCGGGGACAGCCACAGATACGCAGTATTTT
TRBJ2-7 17 medium-sized TRBV4-2 TRBD2 CASSQGLRTSASYEQYF TGTGCCAGCAGCCAAGGTCTTCGGACTAGCGCCTCCTACGAGCAGTACTTC
TRBJ2-7 16 NA TRBV7-9 TRBD2 CASRPPPGLAIYEQYF TGTGCCAGCAGACCGCCCCCGGGACTAGCGATCTACGAGCAGTACTTC
TRBJ1-1 12 NA TRBV29-1 TRBD1 CSAGGWGTEAFF TGCAGCGCAGGGGGATGGGGCACTGAAGCTTTCTTT
TRBJ2-1 16 NA TRBV27 TRBD1 CASSLTGQWSGNEQFF TGTGCCAGCAGTTTAACGGGACAGTGGTCGGGGAATGAGCAGTTCTTC
TRBJ2-3 13 NA TRBV5-1 NA CASSGASTDTQYF TGCGCCAGCAGCGGGGCTAGCACAGATACGCAGTATTTT
TRBJ2-1 16 NA TRBV5-8 NA CASSPSGLNSYNEQFF TGTGCCAGCAGCCCGTCGGGACTTAACTCCTACAATGAGCAGTTCTTC
TRBJ1-1 16 few TRBV18 NA CASSPPWGRTNTEAFF TGTGCCAGCTCACCGCCATGGGGGCGGACGAACACTGAAGCTTTCTTT
TRBJ1-3 14 NA TRBV7-2 NA CASSPRGGGNTIYF TGTGCCAGCAGCCCGAGGGGAGGAGGAAACACCATATATTTT
TRBJ1-1 16 NA TRBV5-1 TRBD1 CASSRETGTGNTEAFF TGCGCCAGCAGCAGGGAGACCGGGACAGGGAACACTGAAGCTTTCTTT
TRBJ2-4 18 NA TRBV27 NA CASSLSSNRELAKNIQYF TGTGCCAGCAGTTTATCCTCCAACAGAGAATTAGCCAAAAACATTCAGTACTTC
TRBJ1-1 14 NA TRBV7-6 NA CASSLVSGSAEAFF TGTGCCAGCAGCTTAGTATCGGGGAGCGCTGAAGCTTTCTTT
TRBJ2-4 18 once TRBV10-3 NA CAISDPQPQGKGKNIQYF TGTGCCATCAGTGATCCTCAACCCCAGGGGAAAGGCAAAAACATTCAGTACTTC
TRBJ2-1 20 NA TRBV18 TRBD2 CASSPPPLAGVFPGDNEQFF TGTGCCAGCTCACCACCCCCACTAGCGGGAGTCTTTCCAGGTGATAATGAGCAGTTCTTC
TRBJ2-3 15 NA TRBV5-1 TRBD1 CASSLGDRVTDTQYF TGCGCCAGCAGCTTGGGGGACAGGGTGACAGATACGCAGTATTTT
TRBJ1-4 16 NA TRBV7-9 TRBD1 CASSKGTGGTNEKLFF TGTGCCAGCAGCAAAGGGACAGGGGGCACTAATGAAAAACTGTTTTTT
TRBJ2-1 12 NA TRBV7-9 NA CASSPGLHEQFF TGTGCCAGCAGCCCGGGACTCCACGAGCAGTTCTTC
TRBJ2-1 15 NA TRBV6-4 TRBD2 CASSELAGHYNEQFF TGTGCCAGCAGTGAGCTAGCGGGGCACTACAATGAGCAGTTCTTC
TRBJ1-1 15 NA TRBV19 NA CASSILDSGGTEAFF TGTGCCAGTAGTATTTTGGACTCCGGGGGCACTGAAGCTTTCTTT
TRBJ2-7 16 NA TRBV5-4 TRBD2 CASSLAGITNSYEQYF TGTGCCAGCAGCTTAGCGGGGATCACCAACTCCTACGAGCAGTACTTC
TRBJ1-4 15 few TRBV18 TRBD1 CASSRPGQGNEKLFF TGTGCCAGCTCACGGCCGGGACAGGGGAATGAAAAACTGTTTTTT
TRBJ1-1 12 once TRBV19 NA CASRNPGAEAFF TGTGCCAGTAGAAACCCCGGGGCTGAAGCTTTCTTT
TRBJ2-2 16 NA TRBV28 TRBD1 CASRPLGQGGTGELFF TGTGCCAGCAGGCCACTGGGACAGGGGGGGACCGGGGAGCTGTTTTTT
TRBJ2-5 20 NA TRBV18 TRBD2 CASSPIPGLAGGALSGTQYF TGTGCCAGCTCACCAATTCCAGGACTAGCGGGAGGTGCCCTAAGTGGGACCCAGTACTTC
TRBJ1-5 17 NA TRBV19 TRBD1 CASSIWDPGQGYQPQHF TGTGCCAGTAGTATATGGGACCCGGGACAGGGGTACCAGCCCCAGCATTTT
TRBJ2-1 15 NA TRBV5-4 NA CASSLEEASYNEQFF TGTGCCAGCAGCTTGGAGGAGGCCTCCTACAATGAGCAGTTCTTC
TRBJ2-7 13 NA TRBV2 TRBD1 CASRQGENYEQYF TGTGCCAGCAGGCAGGGGGAAAACTACGAGCAGTACTTC
TRBJ2-7 15 NA TRBV10-3 NA CAISDPPNQGYEQYF TGTGCCATCAGTGACCCCCCCAATCAGGGGTACGAGCAGTACTTC
TRBJ1-2 14 NA TRBV28 NA CASSQHSVNYGYTF TGTGCCAGCAGTCAGCACAGTGTTAACTATGGCTACACCTTC
TRBJ1-5 15 NA TRBV9 NA CASSADGGGNQPQHF TGTGCCAGCAGCGCGGACGGAGGAGGCAATCAGCCCCAGCATTTT
TRBJ1-5 14 NA TRBV2 NA CASRVRQGNQPQHF TGTGCCAGCAGGGTACGACAGGGCAATCAGCCCCAGCATTTT
TRBJ2-3 15 NA TRBV6-5 TRBD1 CASSYTGGRTDTQYF TGTGCCAGCAGTTACACAGGGGGTAGGACAGATACGCAGTATTTT
TRBJ2-7 17 NA TRBV27 TRBD2 CASSLAGGGLAPTEQYF TGTGCCAGCAGTTTGGCGGGCGGAGGACTAGCCCCTACCGAGCAGTACTTC
TRBJ1-3 14 NA TRBV10-3 NA CAIREPTAGNTIYF TGTGCCATCAGAGAACCGACAGCTGGAAACACCATATATTTT
TRBJ2-1 13 NA TRBV5-1 NA CASSFPGYNEQFF TGCGCCAGCAGCTTTCCGGGCTACAATGAGCAGTTCTTC
TRBJ2-2 14 once TRBV6-4 NA CASSDSTSSGELFF TGTGCCAGCAGTGACTCTACTAGCAGCGGGGAGCTGTTTTTT
TRBJ1-1 12 once TRBV27 NA CASSSPSTGAFF TGTGCCAGCAGTTCACCAAGCACCGGGGCTTTCTTT
TRBJ2-5 15 few TRBV7-3 NA CASSSTGVPQETQYF TGTGCCAGCAGCTCGACGGGAGTACCCCAAGAGACCCAGTACTTC